A selection of T cell receptor beta chains follows, all from one sample in a study of beta chain features in type 1 diabetes. The protocol was immunoSEQ multiplex PCR, while the TCRdb copy is restricted to in-frame clones and leaves out a portion. The profile covers under 300,000 clones, with approximately 24% appearing a single time and roughly 0.013% taken by the ten largest. The sequenced sample was naive CD4+ T cells from blood. These receptors originate from a woman between 25 and 40 years old with type 1 diabetes. Both conserved end residues are part of each CDR3. D genes are given only for firm matches. A row's size may be missing; if present it is once, few, many or a size class.

>TRBV30|TRBJ2-7|TRBD2|NA
TGTGCCTGGAGTCGGGAGGGCTGGGACTACGAGCAGTACTTC
CAWSREGWDYEQYF
>TRBV6-5|TRBJ1-2|NA|NA
TGTGCCAGCAGCATGACAAGGTTGTATGGCTACACCTTC
CASSMTRLYGYTF
>TRBV6-5|TRBJ2-7|NA|NA
TGTGCCAGCAGTCCTGGGGGCAGGAGGCACGAGCAGTACTTC
CASSPGGRRHEQYF
>TRBV19|TRBJ2-1|NA|few
TGTGCCAGTAGTATATATAGCTCCTACAATGAGCAGTTCTTC
CASSIYSSYNEQFF
>TRBV7-8|TRBJ2-7|NA|few
TGTGCCAGCAGCCTCCAACTAGCTGCCTACGAGCAGTACTTC
CASSLQLAAYEQYF
>TRBV25-1|TRBJ2-7|NA|few
TGTGCCAGCAGTGCGGGGGACTTTTCCGCAGCCTACGAGCAGTACTTC
CASSAGDFSAAYEQYF
>TRBV7-9|TRBJ2-1|TRBD2|few
TGTGCCAGAAGCGGGAGGTTCAATGAGCAGTTCTTC
CARSGRFNEQFF
>TRBV5-1|TRBJ1-1|TRBD1|few
TGCGCCAGCAGCTTTAGGGGGCAGTACACTGAAGCTTTCTTT
CASSFRGQYTEAFF
>TRBV25-1|TRBJ2-7|TRBD2|NA
TGTGCCAGCAGTGAATATGGGGAGGGCGAGCAGTACTTC
CASSEYGEGEQYF
>TRBV5-1|TRBJ2-6|NA|few
TGCGCCAGCAGCCTAAACAGGGTTGGGGCCAACGTCCTGACTTTC
CASSLNRVGANVLTF
>TRBV25-1|TRBJ2-2|NA|few
TGTGCCAGCAGGAGGAGAGAGGGCGGGGAGCTGTTTTTT
CASRRREGGELFF
>TRBV9|TRBJ2-3|NA|NA
TGTGCCAGCAGCGTAGCTAACCCAACAGATACGCAGTATTTT
CASSVANPTDTQYF
>TRBV27|TRBJ2-7|NA|few
TGTGCCAGCAGCTCGAGGAGGGAGGCCTACGAGCAGTACTTC
CASSSRREAYEQYF
>TRBV6-6|TRBJ2-5|TRBD1|NA
TGTGCCGGAAGGACAGGGGGCATCGGGGAGACCCAGTACTTC
CAGRTGGIGETQYF
>TRBV4-1|TRBJ1-3|NA|NA
TGCGCCAGCAGCCCCCTTAGTTTCTCTGGAAACACCATATATTTT
CASSPLSFSGNTIYF
>TRBV29-1|TRBJ1-1|NA|few
TGCAGCGTGCGACAGGATCAAGCTTTCTTT
CSVRQDQAFF
>TRBV7-9|TRBJ2-7|TRBD1|NA
TGTGCCAGCAGCGCCCCGGGGACAGGACCGCAGTACTTC
CASSAPGTGPQYF
>TRBV5-1|TRBJ2-7|NA|NA
TGCGCCAGCACCTCTGGAGGGATCCCCTACGAGCAGTACTTC
CASTSGGIPYEQYF